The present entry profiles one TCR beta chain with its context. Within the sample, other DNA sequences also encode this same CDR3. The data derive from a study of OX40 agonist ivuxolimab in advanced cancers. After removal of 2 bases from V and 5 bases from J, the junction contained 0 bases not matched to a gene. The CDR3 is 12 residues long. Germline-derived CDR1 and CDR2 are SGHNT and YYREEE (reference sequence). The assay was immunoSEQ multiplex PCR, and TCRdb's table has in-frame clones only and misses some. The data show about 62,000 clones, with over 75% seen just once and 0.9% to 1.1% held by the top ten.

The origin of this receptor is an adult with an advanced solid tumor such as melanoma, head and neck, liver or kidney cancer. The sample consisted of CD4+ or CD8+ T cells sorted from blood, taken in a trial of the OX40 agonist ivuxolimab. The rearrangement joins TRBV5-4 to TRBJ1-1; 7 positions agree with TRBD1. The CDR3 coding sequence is TGTGCCAGCAGCTTACAGGGGACTGAAGCTTTCTTT. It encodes CASSLQGTEAFF.